These 18 T cell receptor beta chains originate from one sample sequenced in a study of lymphopenia after photon versus proton radiotherapy. Data came from immunoSEQ multiplex PCR; TCRdb stores just in-frame clones and leaves some out. The table includes 75,000 to 95,000 clones, around 82% detected once. The sequenced sample was peripheral blood, obtained from a patient treated with proton-based radiotherapy. The origin of the receptors is a man aged 60 to 75 with pancreatic cancer.

The rearrangement joins TRBV12-5 to TRBJ2-1; TRBD1 agrees at 9 bases. From germline, CDR1 is LGHNT and CDR2 FRNRAP. This CDR3 has 14 amino acids. The J segment lost 3 bases and the V segment lost 6 bases, leaving 3 bases of the junction unmatched. CDR3 DNA: TGTGCTAGTGGGCCGGGACAGGGCTACAATGAGCAGTTCTTC. Protein: CASGPGQGYNEQFF.

This clone was found a few times. CDR3 sequence reads: CASSLGRSGNTIYF. In DNA form, the CDR3 reads TGTGCCAGCAGTTTGGGAAGGTCAGGAAACACCATATATTTT. The chain has TRBV27 and TRBJ1-3, with D uncertain. V lost 3 bases to trimming and J lost 4 bases, with 10 bases between them. Germline V gives CDR1 MNHEY, CDR2 SMNVEV (reference sequence). This CDR3 is 14 amino acids long.

The chain joins TRBV2 to TRBJ2-6; D ambiguous. CDR1 and CDR2 from the germline V gene are SNHLY and FYNNEI. The CDR3 has 15 amino acids. The V end was cut by 6 bases, the J end by 11 bases, with 20 bases between. CDR3 residues: CASSANPGPVDVLTF. The CDR3 nucleotides are TGTGCCAGCAGCGCTAACCCCGGACCGGTGGACGTCCTGACTTTC.

The gene calls are TRBV9 and TRBJ2-5, with a possible D match to TRBD1 (6 bases). The germline CDR1 and CDR2 sequences are SGDLS and YYNGEE. CDR3 size: 14 residues. V was pared by 4 bases and J by 1 base, with 11 bases between. The CDR3 is CASSPGTSQETQYF. The CDR3 DNA sequence: TGTGCCAGCAGCCCAGGGACATCCCAAGAGACCCAGTACTTC.

The table lists this clone with a count of one. V gene TRBV7-9 combines with J gene TRBJ2-3; 9 nucleotides agree with TRBD1. The germline gives CDR1 SEHNR, CDR2 FQNEAQ (reference sequence). The CDR3 loop spans 18 amino acids. The V and J ends lost 5 bases and 4 bases, in that order; junction bases with no gene match: 16. The CDR3 DNA reads TGTGCCAGCAGCCAAGGGTACAGGGGGCATTTGATATCAGATACGCAGTATTTT. As protein: CASSQGYRGHLISDTQYF.

V gene TRBV28 combines with J gene TRBJ1-5; tentative D call: TRBD1 (5 bases). CDR1 is MDHEN, CDR2 SYDVKM, per germline. The V end lost 3 bases, the J end lost 6 bases, and 12 bases lay between the germline ends. The CDR3 consists of 14 residues. The CDR3 DNA is TGTGCCAGCAGTTTTTCAGGGACGGGTCAGCCCCAGCATTTT. This gives the protein CASSFSGTGQPQHF.

This chain joins TRBV7-2 and TRBJ2-1; D not resolved. The V gene's germline CDR1 is SGHTA and CDR2 FQGNSA. The CDR3 length is 16 residues. Deletions cut 4 bases from V and 2 bases from J, with 15 bases between. CDR3 nucleotide sequence: TGTGCCAGCAGCTCCGGTGGCTCAGGCGCCTACAATGAGCAGTTCTTC. As protein: CASSSGGSGAYNEQFF.

The chain links TRBV4-3 to TRBJ2-2, with a tentative D call TRBD2 (5 bases). V gave up 1 base and J gave up 5 bases, with 8 bases separating them. The CDR3 loop spans 14 amino acids. Germline V CDR1 and CDR2: LGHNA, YSLEER. The DNA of the CDR3 is TGCGCCAGCAGCCAAGGCGGGCAGACCGGGGAGCTGTTTTTT. This encodes CASSQGGQTGELFF.

This clone occurred once. The rearrangement uses TRBV5-1 and TRBJ2-1; tentatively, D is TRBD1 or TRBD2 (5 bases each). V gave up 9 bases and J gave up 7 bases, with 20 bases separating them. The CDR3 loop spans 14 amino acids. The germline CDR1 and CDR2 sequences are SGHRS and YFSETQ. The CDR3: CATTVGLAGNEQFF. The CDR3 DNA follows: TGCGCCACCACGGTGGGGCTAGCTGGTAATGAGCAGTTCTTC.

The chain couples TRBV18 to TRBJ2-7; D is perhaps TRBD1 (6 bases). Germline V lookup: CDR1 KGHSH, CDR2 LQKENI. Trimming removed 5 bases from V and 1 base from J, with 18 bases in between. The CDR3 sequence is 16 residues long. CDR3 coding DNA: TGTGCCAGCTCATCCCTACCAGGGCAGGGGTCCTACGAGCAGTACTTC. This codes for CASSSLPGQGSYEQYF.

CDR3: CASSPTRTDMNTEAFF. In DNA form, the CDR3 reads TGTGCCAGCAGCCCGACCCGGACAGACATGAACACTGAAGCTTTCTTT. The chain uses TRBV28 and TRBJ1-1, with D possibly TRBD1 on 6 matching bases. V shed 6 bases and J shed 0 bases, with 17 bases lying between them. Germline lookup yields CDR1 MDHEN and CDR2 SYDVKM. The CDR3 sequence is 16 residues long.

The V gene is TRBV11-3, the J gene TRBJ1-1; the D gene is possibly TRBD1 (5 bases). The V end lost 0 bases, the J end lost 0 bases, and 5 bases lay between the germline ends. The germline V gene encodes CDR1 SGHNT and CDR2 YENEEA. The CDR3 consists of 14 residues. The CDR3 region has the DNA TGTGCCAGCAGCTTAGAAGGGGTGAACACTGAAGCTTTCTTT. Amino acid sequence: CASSLEGVNTEAFF. Based on the CDR3 plus reference TRBV11-3 and TRBJ1-1, the full variable domain is EAGVVQSPRYKIIEKKQPVAFWCNPISGHNTLYWYLQNLGQGPELLIRYENEEAVDDSQLPKDRFSAERLKGVDSTLKIQPAELGDSAVYLCASSLEGVNTEAFFGQGTRLTVV.

The chain has TRBV28 and TRBJ2-3; D not resolved. With 5 bases removed from V and 4 bases from J, the gap between germline ends came to 13 bases. The CDR3 sequence is 14 residues long. Germline CDR1 is MDHEN and CDR2 is SYDVKM. The CDR3: CASSATLGPDTQYF. For the CDR3, the DNA is TGTGCCAGCAGTGCCACGCTAGGTCCAGATACGCAGTATTTT.

The CDR3, as DNA: TGTGCCAGCAGCTTAGCTAAGGGGGACATTTTAAACACTGAAGCTTTCTTT. Residues: CASSLAKGDILNTEAFF. V and J are TRBV7-6 and TRBJ1-1; tentative D call: TRBD1 (6 bases). Looked up from germline, CDR1 is SGHVS and CDR2 is FNYEAQ. Trimming left V 0 bases short and J 2 bases short, with 16 bases between. The CDR3 has 17 amino acids. Variable domain in full (rest from reference TRBV7-6 and TRBJ1-1): GAGVSQSPRYKVTKRGQDVALRCDPISGHVSLYWYRQALGQGPEFLTYFNYEAQQDKSGLPNDRFSAERPEGSISTLTIQRTEQRDSAMYRCASSLAKGDILNTEAFFGQGTRLTVV.

The V and J genes are TRBV19 and TRBJ2-1; TRBD2 aligns across 8 bases. Germline values: CDR1 LNHDA, CDR2 SQIVND (reference sequence). Losses at the gene ends were 6 bases for V and 9 bases for J; bases not matched to a gene: 13. This CDR3 has 15 amino acids. The DNA of the CDR3 is TGTGCCAGTAGGGTTGCGGGAGGCCCACAGGGTGAGCAGTTCTTC. Translation gives CASRVAGGPQGEQFF.

V is TRBV7-6 and J is TRBJ1-4; D is undetermined. V gave up 1 base and J gave up 0 bases, with 9 bases separating them. Germline values: CDR1 SGHVS, CDR2 FNYEAQ. The CDR3 sequence is 16 residues long. CDR3 amino acids: CASSLEPSATNEKLFF. The CDR3 DNA reads as TGTGCCAGCAGCTTAGAACCCAGTGCAACTAATGAAAAACTGTTTTTT.

The rearrangement joins TRBV6-5 to TRBJ1-2; the D gene is possibly TRBD1 (5 bases). The CDR3 sequence is 15 residues long. Germline loops: CDR1 MNHEY, CDR2 SVGAGI. The ends were cut back, 0 bases at V and 4 bases at J, with 12 bases in the middle. CDR3 sequence: CASSYSPGLGYGYTF. The CDR3 DNA reads TGTGCCAGCAGTTACTCGCCGGGGCTGGGCTATGGCTACACCTTC.

The chain carries TRBV18 and TRBJ2-5; D gene ambiguous. Germline V gene data show CDR1 as KGHSH and CDR2 as LQKENI. There are 13 residues in the CDR3. V was cut by 0 bases and J by 4 bases, with 6 bases left in between. CDR3 in amino acids: CASSPPWGETQYF. The CDR3 nucleotides read TGTGCCAGCTCACCACCCTGGGGAGAGACCCAGTACTTC.